The present TCR beta chain was sequenced within a study of blood T cells in healthy people across ages. This clonotype occurred a few times. As yet, its antigen is unknown. A second PCR, run for roughly 7 to 12 cycles, used a sample-barcoded 5' primer plus a J-beta primer mix. Each CDR3 protein gets one entry after TCRdb re-called the 5' RACE reads with MiXCR. Altogether under 2,000,000 distinct CDR3 sequences are present, approximately 50% being singletons, with the ten largest covering over 2%. Samples each had at least 6 micrograms of total RNA extracted. Study results and caveats: Whereas aged donors had fewer naive CD4+ cells, long-lived donors had more of them and higher diversity.

The source material was blood. The clonotype was recovered from a woman in her forties in good health.

For the CDR3, the DNA is TGTGCCAGCACCTGGCCCGGAGGTACGCAGTATTTT. Its protein is CASTWPGGTQYF. This chain joins TRBV28 and TRBJ2-3, with D perhaps TRBD2 (5 bases). Germline V gene data show CDR1 as MDHEN and CDR2 as SYDVKM. This CDR3 region has 12 residues. V lost 7 bases to trimming and J lost 8 bases, with 13 bases between them.